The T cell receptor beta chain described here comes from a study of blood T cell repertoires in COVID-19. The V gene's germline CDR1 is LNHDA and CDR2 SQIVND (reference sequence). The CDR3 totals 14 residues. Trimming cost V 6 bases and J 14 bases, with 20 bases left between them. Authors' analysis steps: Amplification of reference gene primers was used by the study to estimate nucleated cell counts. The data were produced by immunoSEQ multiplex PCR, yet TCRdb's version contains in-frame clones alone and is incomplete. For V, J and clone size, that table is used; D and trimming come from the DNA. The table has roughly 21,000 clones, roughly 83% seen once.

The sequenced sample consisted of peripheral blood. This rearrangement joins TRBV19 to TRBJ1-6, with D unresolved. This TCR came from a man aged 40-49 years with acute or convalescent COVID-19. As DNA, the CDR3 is TGTGCCAGTAGCGCTTCGGGCGGGATAGTCGCCCTCCACTTT. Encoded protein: CASSASGGIVALHF.